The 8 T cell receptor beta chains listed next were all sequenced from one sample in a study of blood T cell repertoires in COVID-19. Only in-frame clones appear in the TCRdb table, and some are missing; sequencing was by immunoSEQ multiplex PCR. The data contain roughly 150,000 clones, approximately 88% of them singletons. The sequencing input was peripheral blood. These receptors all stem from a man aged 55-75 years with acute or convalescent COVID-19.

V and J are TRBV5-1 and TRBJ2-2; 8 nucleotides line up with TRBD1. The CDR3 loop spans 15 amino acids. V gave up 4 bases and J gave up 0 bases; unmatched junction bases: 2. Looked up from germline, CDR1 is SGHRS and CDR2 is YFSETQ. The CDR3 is CASSPGQANTGELFF. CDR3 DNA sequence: TGCGCCAGCAGCCCGGGACAGGCGAACACCGGGGAGCTGTTTTTT.

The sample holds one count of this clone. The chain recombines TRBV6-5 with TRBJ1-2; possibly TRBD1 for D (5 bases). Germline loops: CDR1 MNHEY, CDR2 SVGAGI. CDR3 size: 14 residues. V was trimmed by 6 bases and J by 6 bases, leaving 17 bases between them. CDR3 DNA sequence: TGTGCCAGCAGCCAGGGAGGGACGGCAAATGGCTACACCTTC. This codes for CASSQGGTANGYTF.

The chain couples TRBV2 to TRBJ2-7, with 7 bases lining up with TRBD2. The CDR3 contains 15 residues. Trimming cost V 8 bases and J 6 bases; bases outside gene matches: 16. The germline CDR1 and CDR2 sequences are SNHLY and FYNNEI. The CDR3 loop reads CASGSEGGSGREQYF. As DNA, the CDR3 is TGTGCCAGCGGGTCTGAGGGAGGGTCCGGTCGCGAGCAGTACTTC.

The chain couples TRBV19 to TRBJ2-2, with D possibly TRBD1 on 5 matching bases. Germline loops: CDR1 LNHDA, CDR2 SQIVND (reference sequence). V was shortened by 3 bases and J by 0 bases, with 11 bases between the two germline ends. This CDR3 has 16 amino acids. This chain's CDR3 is CASSMGQAPNTGELFF. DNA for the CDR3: TGTGCCAGTAGTATGGGGCAGGCTCCGAACACCGGGGAGCTGTTTTTT.

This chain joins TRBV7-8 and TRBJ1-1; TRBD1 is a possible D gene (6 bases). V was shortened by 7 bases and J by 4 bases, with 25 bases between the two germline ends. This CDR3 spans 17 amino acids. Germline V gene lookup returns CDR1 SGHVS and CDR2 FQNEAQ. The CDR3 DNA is TGTGCCAGCACCATAATGGGATTGTCAGGGGCCGGCACTGAAGCTTTCTTT. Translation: CASTIMGLSGAGTEAFF. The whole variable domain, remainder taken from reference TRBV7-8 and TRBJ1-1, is GAGVSQSPRYKVAKRGQDVALRCDPISGHVSLFWYQQALGQGPEFLTYFQNEAQLDKSGLPSDRFFAERPEGSVSTLKIQRTQQEDSAVYLCASTIMGLSGAGTEAFFGQGTRLTVV.

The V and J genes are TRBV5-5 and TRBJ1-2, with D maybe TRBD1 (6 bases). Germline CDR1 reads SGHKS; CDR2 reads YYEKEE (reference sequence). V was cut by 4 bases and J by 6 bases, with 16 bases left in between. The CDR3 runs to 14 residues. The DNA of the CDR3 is TGTGCCAGCAGCCACCCGACAGGTCTTAATGGCTACACCTTC. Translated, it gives CASSHPTGLNGYTF.

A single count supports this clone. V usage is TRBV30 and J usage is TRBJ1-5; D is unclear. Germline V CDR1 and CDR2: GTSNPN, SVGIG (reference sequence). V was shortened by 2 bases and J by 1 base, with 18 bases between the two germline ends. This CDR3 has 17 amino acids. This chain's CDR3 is CAWSNPNYDTSNQPQHF. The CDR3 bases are TGTGCCTGGAGTAACCCTAATTACGACACCAGCAATCAGCCCCAGCATTTT.

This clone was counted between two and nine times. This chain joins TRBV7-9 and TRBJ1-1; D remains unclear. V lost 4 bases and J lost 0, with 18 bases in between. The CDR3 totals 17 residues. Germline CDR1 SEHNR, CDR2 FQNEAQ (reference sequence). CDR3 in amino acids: CASSSSGSGLMNTEAFF. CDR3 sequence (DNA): TGTGCCAGCAGCTCCTCTGGATCTGGGCTAATGAACACTGAAGCTTTCTTT.